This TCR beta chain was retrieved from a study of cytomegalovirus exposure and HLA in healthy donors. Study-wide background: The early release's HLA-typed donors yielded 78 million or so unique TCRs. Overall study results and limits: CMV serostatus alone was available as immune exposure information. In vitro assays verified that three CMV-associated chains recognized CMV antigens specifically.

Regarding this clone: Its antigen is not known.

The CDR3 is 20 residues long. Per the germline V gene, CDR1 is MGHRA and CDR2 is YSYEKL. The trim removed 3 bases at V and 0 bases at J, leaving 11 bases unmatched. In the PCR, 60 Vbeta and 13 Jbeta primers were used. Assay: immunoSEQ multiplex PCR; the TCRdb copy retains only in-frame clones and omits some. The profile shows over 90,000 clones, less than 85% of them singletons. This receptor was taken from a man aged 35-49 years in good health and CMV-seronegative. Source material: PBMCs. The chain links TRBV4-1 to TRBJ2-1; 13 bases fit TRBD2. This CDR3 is CASSQGRLAGGPSSYNEQFF. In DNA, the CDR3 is TGCGCCAGCAGCCAGGGGAGACTAGCGGGGGGACCGAGCTCCTACAATGAGCAGTTCTTC.